This TCR beta chain was found in a study of OX40 agonist ivuxolimab in advanced cancers. Whole-study context: Patients got intravenous ivuxolimab at 0.01 to 10 mg/kg every 2 weeks. Among those enrolled, mean age was about 63 years (range about 23 to 90) and 75% to 85% were male. General observations from the study: Partial responders dosed at 0.1-3.0 mg/kg displayed clonal expansion ranking among the lowest. On average, CD8+ T cells showed a greater number of expanded clones than CD4+.

CDR1 is MDHEN and CDR2 is SYDVKM in the germline V gene. Trimming removed 9 bases from V and 6 bases from J, with 17 bases in between. The CDR3 runs 13 residues. Comments on this clone: The antigen is undetermined.

Assay used: immunoSEQ multiplex PCR; TCRdb lists only in-frame clones, some missing. The sample consists of tens of thousands of clones, 75% to 90% of them appearing once. The sample consisted of CD4+ or CD8+ T cells sorted from blood, taken in a trial of the OX40 agonist ivuxolimab. The receptor was isolated from an adult with an advanced solid tumor such as melanoma, head and neck, liver or kidney cancer. The rearrangement joins TRBV28 to TRBJ1-1; weak D call: TRBD1 (5 bases). This chain's CDR3 is CASLSGDSPEAFF. The CDR3 DNA reads TGTGCCAGTCTCTCCGGGGACTCCCCTGAAGCTTTCTTT. The entire variable domain, with the rest obtained from reference TRBV28 and TRBJ1-1, is as follows: DVKVTQSSRYLVKRTGEKVFLECVQDMDHENMFWYRQDPGLGLRLIYFSYDVKMKEKGDIPEGYSVSREKKERFSLILESASTNQTSMYLCASLSGDSPEAFFGQGTRLTVV.